This T cell receptor (beta chain) derives from a study of blood T cells in healthy people across ages. Together with a sample-barcoded 5' primer, a J-beta primer mix was included in a second PCR lasting about 7 to 12 cycles. All cDNA molecules were each tagged by a template-switch adaptor with 12 random nucleotides. Each CDR3 protein is one row after TCRdb ran MiXCR on the 5' RACE reads. In the table there are around 990,000 distinct CDR3 sequences, roughly two fifths of which are singletons. The germline V gene has CDR1 DFQATT and CDR2 SNEGSKA (reference sequence). V was pared by 5 bases and J by 5 bases, with 9 bases of the junction left unmatched. The CDR3 is 15 residues long. Whole-study results and caveats: Unsorted PBMC input precluded a conclusive naive versus antigen-experienced comparison. Both higher diversity and more naive CD4+ cells marked long-lived donors when set against aged donors.

At least 7 million PBMCs were isolated per sample. This clonotype was counted a single time. Antigen: not known. This sequence was found in a man between 18 and 29 years old in good health. The sequencing input was blood. This chain joins TRBV20-1 and TRBJ2-5, with 12 bases aligning to TRBD2. Here the CDR3 reads CSALPPSGGAETQYF. The CDR3 coding sequence is TGCAGTGCTCTCCCTCCTAGCGGGGGGGCCGAGACCCAGTACTTC.